This T cell receptor beta chain was sequenced during a study of Ad26.COV2.S vaccination and SARS-CoV-2 variants. Looking at the study overall: The Ad26.COV2.S arm of the COV1001 trial was where the donor was placed.

Germline CDR1 MNHEY, CDR2 SMNVEV (reference sequence). The CDR3 totals 14 residues. V dropped 7 bases and J dropped 0 bases, with 10 bases sitting between them. The table came from immunoSEQ multiplex PCR; TCRdb's copy has only in-frame clones and leaves some out. The repertoire holds 350,000 to 600,000 clones, with 89% as singletons. Treatment given: roughly 18 received Ad26.COV2.S at low or high dose, single or two shots; about 5 received placebo; per-sample allocation not given. Vaccine and placebo recipients were sampled on day 63 after the first injection. The chain recombines TRBV27 with TRBJ2-1; D call uncertain. This TCR was sampled from a person aged 18-65 years who received the Ad26.COV2.S COVID-19 vaccine or a placebo. Here the sequenced sample was peripheral blood, taken in a trial of Ad26.COV2.S vaccine versus placebo. The CDR3 coding sequence is TGTGCCAGCATGATTACGGTCTCCTACAATGAGCAGTTCTTC. It specifies CASMITVSYNEQFF.